This TCR beta chain came from a study of blood T cells in healthy people across ages. A J-beta primer mix and a sample-barcoded 5' primer were used in a second PCR of about 7 to 12 cycles. TCRdb independently ran MiXCR on the 5' RACE reads; one entry per CDR3 protein. The table has approximately 1.5 million distinct CDR3 sequences, about 31% seen once. This CDR3 has 14 amino acids. The trim removed 5 bases at V and 10 bases at J, leaving 13 bases unmatched. From germline, CDR1 is DFQATT and CDR2 SNEGSKA (reference sequence). This clonotype has more than one count but fewer than ten. The TCR originated in a young woman in good health. V and J are TRBV20-1 and TRBJ2-3, with 9 bases fitting TRBD2. Material: blood. The CDR3 nucleotides read TGCAGTGCTCCGGCACCCGGGACTAGCTTGGCGCAGTATTTT. This translates into CSAPAPGTSLAQYF.